A selection of T cell receptor beta chains follows, all from one sample in a study of post-analysis software for immune sequencing data. TCRdb recomputed calls from the PCR reads with MiXCR, one row per CDR3 protein. The sample includes about 620,000 distinct CDR3 sequences, roughly two fifths of them seen just once. The sample taken for sequencing was blood. These receptors originate from a girl aged 5-17 years with multiple sclerosis. Each CDR3 is given with its conserved first and last residue. A D gene is named only where the DNA matches it firmly. The listing skips clone size in some rows; elsewhere it reads once, few, many or a size class.

j_gene: TRBJ2-5
d_gene: -
abundance: -
len: 16
v_gene: TRBV27
CDR3nt: TGTGCCAGCAGTTTATCCGCAGGTCCAGTGGTAGAGACCCAGTACTTC
CDR3aa: CASSLSAGPVVETQYF

j_gene: TRBJ2-7
d_gene: -
abundance: -
len: 14
v_gene: TRBV13
CDR3nt: TGTGCCAGCAGCTTAGAGCCCCTCGGGGTCGAGCAGTACTTC
CDR3aa: CASSLEPLGVEQYF

j_gene: TRBJ2-3
d_gene: -
abundance: -
len: 15
v_gene: TRBV12-3/TRBV12-4
CDR3nt: TGTGCCAGCAGGTCTAGGGGTAGGGGCACAGATACGCAGTATTTT
CDR3aa: CASRSRGRGTDTQYF

j_gene: TRBJ1-1
d_gene: -
abundance: -
len: 13
v_gene: TRBV12-3/TRBV12-4
CDR3nt: TGTGCCAGCAGTTTATTTGGAAACACTGAAGCTTTCTTT
CDR3aa: CASSLFGNTEAFF

j_gene: TRBJ2-3
d_gene: -
abundance: -
len: 12
v_gene: TRBV29-1
CDR3nt: TGCAGCGTGGTGACTAGTTCGGATACGCAGTATTTT
CDR3aa: CSVVTSSDTQYF

j_gene: TRBJ2-7
d_gene: -
abundance: few
len: 13
v_gene: TRBV12-3/TRBV12-4
CDR3nt: TGTGCCAGCAGACCAGGGTTCTCCTACGAGCAGTACTTC
CDR3aa: CASRPGFSYEQYF

j_gene: TRBJ1-2
d_gene: -
abundance: once
len: 14
v_gene: TRBV12-3/TRBV12-4
CDR3nt: TGTGCCAGCAGTCTGAGGAGGGGATCAATGGCCTACACCTTC
CDR3aa: CASSLRRGSMAYTF

j_gene: TRBJ1-1
d_gene: -
abundance: few
len: 14
v_gene: TRBV29-1
CDR3nt: TGCAGCGTTGAACGGCAGGGAGCGAACACTGAAGCTTTCTTT
CDR3aa: CSVERQGANTEAFF

j_gene: TRBJ1-2
d_gene: -
abundance: -
len: 16
v_gene: TRBV10-3
CDR3nt: TGTGCCATCAGTGAGTTTGGGAGCCCGAGATTCTATGGCTACACCTTC
CDR3aa: CAISEFGSPRFYGYTF

j_gene: TRBJ2-5
d_gene: -
abundance: -
len: 15
v_gene: TRBV12-3/TRBV12-4
CDR3nt: TGTGCCAGCAGTTTCTCGGCGGAGGTGGTGGAGACCCAGTACTTC
CDR3aa: CASSFSAEVVETQYF

j_gene: TRBJ2-7
d_gene: TRBD1
abundance: -
len: 14
v_gene: TRBV20-1
CDR3nt: TGCAGTGCTAGCGGGGGGACAGGGGGCTACGAGCAGTACTTC
CDR3aa: CSASGGTGGYEQYF

j_gene: TRBJ2-5
d_gene: -
abundance: -
len: 16
v_gene: TRBV20-1
CDR3nt: TGCAGTGCTAGTGGGGGAGCGGGCGGAAGACAAGAGACCCAGTACTTC
CDR3aa: CSASGGAGGRQETQYF